The source of this T cell receptor (beta chain) is a study of brain T cells in children with intractable seizures. Assay used: immunoSEQ multiplex PCR; TCRdb lists only in-frame clones, some missing. The sample contains 300,000 to 400,000 clones, about 93% of which appear only once. Study-wide findings and caveats: Patients' HCMV serostatus was unknown; virus specificity rests on CDR3 similarity alone.

The time point was: blood from clinic visit 5 months post-surgery; TSC patient then seizure free. Sequencing was limited to surgery cases with top T cell transcript signatures in brain tissue. This clone came up once. Its antigen remains unidentified. CDR1 is PRHDT and CDR2 is FYEKMQ in the germline V gene (reference sequence). The CDR3 extends over 16 amino acids. With 4 bases clipped from V and 10 bases from J, the junction kept 17 bases outside the gene matches. This clonotype originated in a boy under three years old with tuberous sclerosis and intractable seizures. The sequencing here drew on peripheral blood, taken about 5 months after surgery. The rearrangement uses TRBV13 and TRBJ1-1, with TRBD1 matching over 8 bases. This CDR3 is CASSSRTGTGNMRAFF. The CDR3 DNA sequence: TGTGCCAGCAGCTCGAGAACCGGGACAGGCAACATGAGAGCTTTCTTT.